The 28 T cell receptor beta chains below all came from one sample that was sequenced in a study of cytomegalovirus exposure and HLA in healthy donors. In the PCR, 60 Vbeta and 13 Jbeta primers were used. Assay: immunoSEQ multiplex PCR; the TCRdb copy retains only in-frame clones and omits some. The data hold approximately 210,000 clones, with more than 75% observed a single time. Sequencing was done on a sample of PBMCs. The receptors shown here come from a man in his thirties or forties in good health and CMV-seronegative.

V is TRBV7-9 and J is TRBJ2-1, with TRBD1 matching over 9 bases. The germline gives CDR1 SEHNR, CDR2 FQNEAQ (reference sequence). V lost 7 bases to trimming and J lost 3 bases; unmatched junction nucleotides: 7. This CDR3 comprises 15 residues. The CDR3 loop reads CASNYGDRDYNEQFF. The CDR3 DNA follows: TGTGCCAGCAACTATGGGGACAGGGACTACAATGAGCAGTTCTTC. Full variable domain (missing parts from reference TRBV7-9 and TRBJ2-1): DTGVSQNPRHKITKRGQNVTFRCDPISEHNRLYWYRQTLGQGPEFLTYFQNEAQLEKSRLLSDRFSAERPKGSFSTLEIQRTEQGDSAMYLCASNYGDRDYNEQFFGPGTRLTVL.

This chain links TRBV2 with TRBJ1-1; D might be TRBD1 (6 bases). The germline V and J ends were trimmed by 4 bases and 3 bases, with 18 bases remaining between them. CDR1 is SNHLY and CDR2 is FYNNEI in the germline V gene. There are 16 residues in the CDR3. CDR3 in amino acids: CASSARSHTGYTEAFF. As DNA, the CDR3 is TGTGCCAGCAGTGCCAGAAGCCATACAGGGTACACTGAAGCTTTCTTT.

This rearrangement joins TRBV29-1 to TRBJ2-6; D remains ambiguous. The germline CDR1 and CDR2 sequences are SQVTM and ANQGSEA. Trimming took off 0 bases at V and 0 bases at J, with 15 bases between the two ends. There are 18 residues in the CDR3. CDR3: CSVEDPSGTTSGANVLTF. The DNA for the CDR3 is TGCAGCGTTGAAGATCCTTCGGGTACTACCTCTGGGGCCAACGTCCTGACTTTC.

This rearrangement joins TRBV21-1 to TRBJ1-2; the DNA was not used to check the table's D call, TRBD1. TRBV21-1 is described as a pseudogene. The CDR3 has 12 amino acids. This chain's CDR3 is CASGQLNYGYTF. DNA of the CDR3: TGTGCCAGCGGACAGCTCAACTATGGCTACACCTTC.

This clone showed up just once. The V gene is TRBV5-6, the J gene TRBJ2-1, with 12 bases lining up with TRBD2. The CDR3 is 19 amino acids. The germline gives CDR1 SGHDT, CDR2 YYEEEE. After removal of 4 bases from V and 2 bases from J, the junction contained 13 bases not matched to a gene. The CDR3 coding sequence is TGTGCCAGCAGCCCCAGACTAGCGGGAGATCCCTTCCCCTACAATGAGCAGTTCTTC. The encoded protein is CASSPRLAGDPFPYNEQFF.

The chain joins TRBV25-1 to TRBJ1-1; no firm D call. V was clipped by 4 bases and J by 7 bases, with 13 bases between them. The length of the CDR3 is 13 residues. In germline, CDR1 is MGHDK, CDR2 SYGVNS. CDR3 amino acids: CASSGARHDEAFF. The CDR3 DNA reads as TGTGCCAGCAGTGGGGCAAGACACGATGAAGCTTTCTTT.

The chain couples TRBV25-1 to TRBJ2-5, with D maybe TRBD2 (5 bases). Germline-derived CDR1 and CDR2 are MGHDK and SYGVNS. There are 14 residues in the CDR3. V was clipped by 5 bases and J by 2 bases, with 12 bases between them. In DNA, the CDR3 is TGTGCCAGCAGTTATGGAGGCACACAAGAGACCCAGTACTTC. Protein: CASSYGGTQETQYF. Filled out from reference TRBV25-1 and TRBJ2-5, the complete variable domain reads EADIYQTPRYLVIGTGKKITLECSQTMGHDKMYWYQQDPGMELHLIHYSYGVNSTEKGDLSSESTVSRIRTEHFPLTLESARPSHTSQYLCASSYGGTQETQYFGPGTRLLVL.

The CDR3 sequence: CASSAAPRHEQFF. The DNA of the CDR3 is TGTGCCAGCAGCGCAGCCCCTAGGCATGAGCAGTTCTTC. The chain couples TRBV11-3 to TRBJ2-1; unclear D gene. Per the germline V gene, CDR1 is SGHNT and CDR2 is YENEEA. The V and J ends lost 5 bases and 8 bases respectively, with 13 bases between them. This CDR3 comprises 13 residues.

The chain has TRBV7-2 and TRBJ1-2; 7 positions agree with TRBD1. The CDR3 length is 15 residues. Looked up from germline, CDR1 is SGHTA and CDR2 is FQGNSA. Losses at the gene ends were 4 bases for V and 6 bases for J; bases not matched to a gene: 11. CDR3: CASSSYRGRNHGYTF. Written as DNA, the CDR3 is TGTGCCAGCAGCTCTTACAGGGGTCGTAATCATGGCTACACCTTC.

On this clone: In the same sample, other DNA sequences code for this CDR3. CDR3 in DNA: TGCGCCAGCAGCTTGGACAGGGCGTCAGGAAACACCATATATTTT. Its translation: CASSLDRASGNTIYF. This chain uses TRBV5-1 with TRBJ1-3, with D perhaps matching TRBD1 (6 bases). CDR1 and CDR2 from the germline V gene are SGHRS and YFSETQ. The CDR3 has 15 amino acids. Trimming removed 0 bases from V and 4 bases from J, with 11 bases in between.

V usage is TRBV7-6 and J usage is TRBJ2-7; TRBD2 matches 7 bases. CDR3 length: 13 amino acids. The germline gives CDR1 SGHVS, CDR2 FNYEAQ. V dropped 5 bases and J dropped 6; count of bases not matched to a gene: 7. The CDR3 nucleotides read TGTGCCAGCAGCGGGGGGGGGAGGGGCGAGCAGTACTTC. Translated: CASSGGGRGEQYF.

The chain links TRBV29-1 to TRBJ1-2, with TRBD1 as a possible D gene (6 bases). This CDR3 region has 12 residues. The germline gives CDR1 SQVTM, CDR2 ANQGSEA. Trimming took 7 bases from V and 2 from J, leaving 11 bases between them. The CDR3 sequence is CSGGGQNYGYTF. The CDR3 region has the DNA TGCAGCGGCGGAGGACAGAACTATGGCTACACCTTC.

This chain uses TRBV4-2 with TRBJ1-1; D is perhaps TRBD1 (5 bases). This CDR3 comprises 14 residues. The germline V and J ends were trimmed by 0 bases and 12 bases, with 17 bases remaining between them. Germline CDR1 LGHNA, CDR2 YNFKEQ. CDR3 region: CASSQEVLARATFF. DNA of the CDR3: TGTGCCAGCAGCCAAGAGGTCTTGGCCAGGGCGACTTTCTTT.

V gene TRBV19 combines with J gene TRBJ1-2; D uncertain. Trimming removed 6 bases at V and 4 bases at J, with 12 bases between. The CDR3 spans 13 residues. The germline V gene encodes CDR1 LNHDA and CDR2 SQIVND (reference sequence). The CDR3 reads CASSSRLSYGYTF. As DNA, the CDR3 is TGTGCCAGTAGCTCGCGGCTGAGCTATGGCTACACCTTC.

CDR3 loop: CAWSAPGTSTLYEQYF. In DNA form, the CDR3 reads TGTGCCTGGAGCGCGCCCGGGACTAGCACCCTCTACGAGCAGTACTTC. The chain joins TRBV30 to TRBJ2-7, with 9 bases fitting TRBD2. V trimming: 3 bases; J trimming: 3 bases; junction bases outside the gene matches: 12. CDR1 is GTSNPN, CDR2 SVGIG, per germline (reference sequence). The CDR3 is made up of 16 amino acids. Based on the CDR3 plus reference TRBV30 and TRBJ2-7, the full variable domain is SQTIHQWPATLVQPVGSPLSLECTVEGTSNPNLYWYRQAAGRGLQLLFYSVGIGQISSEVPQNLSASRPQDRQFILSSKKLLLSDSGFYLCAWSAPGTSTLYEQYFGPGTRLTVT.

The chain joins TRBV7-9 to TRBJ1-2; TRBD1 might be the D (6 bases). V gave up 5 bases and J gave up 7 bases, with 20 bases separating them. The CDR3 consists of 15 residues. Germline V lookup: CDR1 SEHNR, CDR2 FQNEAQ (reference sequence). The CDR3 bases are TGTGCCAGCAGCCCTACAGGGTTTCCGGCAAGTGGCTACACCTTC. Protein sequence: CASSPTGFPASGYTF.

V gene TRBV4-1 combines with J gene TRBJ1-3; tentative D call: TRBD1 (5 bases). Germline-derived CDR1 and CDR2 are MGHRA and YSYEKL. V lost 3 bases and J lost 0, with 12 bases in between. The CDR3 contains 16 residues. The DNA for the CDR3 is TGCGCCAGCAGCCAGGCAGGGCCCCTCTCTGGAAACACCATATATTTT. Protein sequence: CASSQAGPLSGNTIYF.

This clone was recorded a few times. The rearrangement links TRBV27 to TRBJ2-3; D call uncertain. CDR1 and CDR2 (germline): MNHEY, SMNVEV (reference sequence). V was cut by 2 bases and J by 3 bases, with 6 bases left in between. The CDR3 runs 13 residues. The CDR3 loop reads CASSLQITDTQYF. In DNA, the CDR3 is TGTGCCAGCAGTTTACAGATTACAGATACGCAGTATTTT.

This clone has just a few counts. This chain joins TRBV6-5 and TRBJ2-7, with a weak D call TRBD2 (6 bases). The V gene's germline CDR1 is MNHEY and CDR2 SVGAGI. V lost 6 bases and J 4 bases, leaving 19 bases between the germline ends. The CDR3 length is 15 residues. The CDR3 spells CASSKGLEKGYEQYF. CDR3 bases: TGTGCCAGCAGCAAGGGACTCGAAAAGGGGTACGAGCAGTACTTC.

This clone is a singleton in its sample. The CDR3 spells CAISERGRAGAKSSYEQYF. The CDR3 DNA reads as TGTGCCATCAGTGAGCGGGGAAGGGCGGGGGCCAAGAGCTCCTACGAGCAGTACTTC. J is TRBJ2-7 and V is TRBV10-3, with D possibly matching TRBD2 (7 bases). V lost 2 bases and J lost 0, with 23 bases in between. There are 19 residues in the CDR3. Germline V lookup: CDR1 ENHRY, CDR2 SYGVKD.

The CDR3 region is CASSLSQGGTGELFF. The CDR3 bases are TGCGCCAGCAGCTTGTCACAGGGAGGGACCGGGGAGCTGTTTTTT. This rearrangement joins TRBV5-1 to TRBJ2-2, with D perhaps matching TRBD2 (7 bases). The V end lost 1 base, the J end lost 5 bases, and 12 bases lay between the germline ends. The CDR3 extends over 15 amino acids. Germline assignment: CDR1 SGHRS and CDR2 YFSETQ.

This clone was found once. The rearrangement links TRBV4-2 to TRBJ2-5, with 9 bases identical to TRBD2. V lost 0 bases to trimming and J lost 1 base; unmatched junction nucleotides: 3. Germline lookup yields CDR1 LGHNA and CDR2 YNFKEQ. This CDR3 has 16 amino acids. The CDR3 bases are TGTGCCAGCAGCCAAGATGCTAGCGGGACCCAAGAGACCCAGTACTTC. Encoded protein: CASSQDASGTQETQYF.

This sequence joins TRBV6-6 and TRBJ1-5, with D possibly being TRBD1 (5 bases). V lost 7 bases and J 4 bases, leaving 14 bases between the germline ends. Germline V CDR1 and CDR2: MNHNY, SVGAGI (reference sequence). This CDR3 has 14 residues. This CDR3 is CASTILQGNQPQHF. The CDR3 nucleotides are TGTGCCAGCACTATACTCCAGGGAAATCAGCCCCAGCATTTT.

This chain uses TRBV30 with TRBJ2-5; TRBD1 is a possible D gene (6 bases). CDR3 size: 14 residues. Germline CDR1 GTSNPN, CDR2 SVGIG (reference sequence). With 0 bases removed from V and 1 base from J, the gap between germline ends came to 9 bases. The CDR3 region has the DNA TGTGCCTGGAGTGTTGTCAGGGGCCAAGAGACCCAGTACTTC. Its protein product is CAWSVVRGQETQYF.

The CDR3 DNA follows: TGCGCCAGCAGCCATCGGTACTTGAACACTGAAGCTTTCTTT. It specifies CASSHRYLNTEAFF. The V call is TRBV4-3, the J call TRBJ1-1, with D unclear. V shed 3 bases and J shed 0 bases, with 8 bases lying between them. Per germline, CDR1 LGHNA and CDR2 YSLEER. The CDR3 has 14 amino acids.

The chain recombines TRBV27 with TRBJ1-2; TRBD1 aligns across 8 bases. The CDR3 contains 15 residues. The germline V gene has CDR1 MNHEY and CDR2 SMNVEV (reference sequence). V trimming: 6 bases; J trimming: 4 bases; junction bases outside the gene matches: 10. CDR3: CASSPTRQGLYGYTF. CDR3 coding DNA: TGTGCCAGCAGCCCCACTCGACAGGGGCTCTATGGCTACACCTTC.

Comment on this clone: The identical CDR3 is also encoded by other nucleotide sequences in the sample. The chain recombines TRBV28 with TRBJ1-5; 8 nucleotides agree with TRBD1. V was pared by 2 bases and J by 1 base, with 1 base of the junction left unmatched. The germline V gene has CDR1 MDHEN and CDR2 SYDVKM. The CDR3 runs to 15 residues. The DNA for the CDR3 is TGTGCCAGCAGTTTAGCAGGGGGCAGCAATCAGCCCCAGCATTTT. Protein product: CASSLAGGSNQPQHF.

This chain uses TRBV7-2 with TRBJ1-5, with 8 nucleotides matching TRBD1. CDR3 size: 15 residues. The germline CDR1 and CDR2 sequences are SGHTA and FQGNSA. V gave up 6 bases and J gave up 4 bases; unmatched junction bases: 8. CDR3 loop: CASSFDRGGNQPQHF. CDR3 sequence (DNA): TGTGCCAGCAGTTTTGACAGGGGAGGGAATCAGCCCCAGCATTTT.